The rows below give T cell receptor beta chains drawn from one sample of a study of T cells in Graves' hyperthyroidism and ophthalmopathy. TCRdb re-analysed the multiplex PCR reads in MiXCR, keeping a single row per CDR3 protein. Of roughly 530,000 distinct CDR3 sequences in the sample, 15% to 20% were seen once. Sequences were obtained from blood. The receptors were gathered from a woman under 30 with Graves' ophthalmopathy. The CDR3 runs from the conserved cysteine through the conserved F or W. D genes are given only for firm matches. Size is stated for part of the rows, as once, few or many counts, or as a class when the clone is expanded.

j_gene: TRBJ2-1
abundance: few
d_gene: TRBD2
v_gene: TRBV4-2
CDR3aa: CASSQDRGSGGLNEQFF
CDR3nt: TGTGCCAGCAGCCAAGATCGGGGTAGCGGGGGGCTCAATGAGCAGTTCTTC

j_gene: TRBJ2-7
abundance: many
d_gene: TRBD1
v_gene: TRBV7-9
CDR3aa: CASSLAGQGSYEQYF
CDR3nt: TGTGCCAGCAGCTTAGCTGGACAGGGCTCCTACGAGCAGTACTTC

j_gene: TRBJ1-2
abundance: .
d_gene: .
v_gene: TRBV27
CDR3aa: CASSLMGRRIGVNYGYTF
CDR3nt: TGTGCCAGCAGTTTAATGGGAAGGAGAATCGGGGTTAACTATGGCTACACCTTC

j_gene: TRBJ2-3
abundance: few
d_gene: TRBD2
v_gene: TRBV7-9
CDR3aa: CASSSRLAGQDTQYF
CDR3nt: TGTGCCAGCAGCTCCCGACTAGCGGGACAAGATACGCAGTATTTT

j_gene: TRBJ2-3
abundance: many
d_gene: TRBD2
v_gene: TRBV10-3
CDR3aa: CAISGGLADTDTQYF
CDR3nt: TGTGCCATCAGTGGGGGACTAGCGGACACAGATACGCAGTATTTT

j_gene: TRBJ2-3
abundance: .
d_gene: .
v_gene: TRBV7-2
CDR3aa: CASSGFGVAQYF
CDR3nt: TGTGCCAGCAGCGGATTCGGGGTAGCGCAGTATTTT

j_gene: TRBJ1-1
abundance: many
d_gene: .
v_gene: TRBV5-1
CDR3aa: CASSLEPRQKGGGTEAFF
CDR3nt: TGCGCCAGCAGCCTTGAGCCGAGACAAAAAGGCGGCGGCACTGAAGCTTTCTTT

j_gene: TRBJ1-2
abundance: .
d_gene: TRBD1
v_gene: TRBV29-1
CDR3aa: CSVAGTGDVGYTF
CDR3nt: TGCAGCGTTGCGGGGACAGGGGACGTCGGCTACACCTTC

j_gene: TRBJ2-7
abundance: many
d_gene: TRBD1
v_gene: TRBV27
CDR3aa: CASSLSRTGESYEQYF
CDR3nt: TGTGCCAGCAGTTTATCTCGGACAGGGGAATCCTACGAGCAGTACTTC

j_gene: TRBJ2-7
abundance: .
d_gene: .
v_gene: TRBV5-1
CDR3aa: CASTLGPAYEQYF
CDR3nt: TGCGCCAGCACCCTTGGCCCAGCCTACGAGCAGTACTTC

j_gene: TRBJ1-2
abundance: many
d_gene: .
v_gene: TRBV7-2
CDR3aa: CASSLANQGSYGYTF
CDR3nt: TGTGCCAGCAGCTTAGCTAACCAGGGTAGCTATGGCTACACCTTC

j_gene: TRBJ2-5
abundance: many
d_gene: TRBD1
v_gene: TRBV6-1
CDR3aa: CASSWDRGPQETQYF
CDR3nt: TGTGCCAGCAGTTGGGACAGGGGGCCTCAAGAGACCCAGTACTTC

j_gene: TRBJ2-3
abundance: few
d_gene: .
v_gene: TRBV28
CDR3aa: CASSFFQDTDTQYF
CDR3nt: TGTGCCAGCAGTTTCTTTCAAGACACAGATACGCAGTATTTT

j_gene: TRBJ2-7
abundance: many
d_gene: .
v_gene: TRBV13
CDR3aa: CASSGEVSYEQYF
CDR3nt: TGTGCCAGCAGCGGTGAGGTGTCCTACGAGCAGTACTTC

j_gene: TRBJ1-6
abundance: .
d_gene: TRBD1
v_gene: TRBV6-5
CDR3aa: CASSYSSVTGSSPLHF
CDR3nt: TGTGCCAGCAGTTACTCTTCCGTGACAGGGAGTTCACCCCTCCACTTT

j_gene: TRBJ2-5
abundance: few
d_gene: .
v_gene: TRBV9
CDR3aa: CASSNRQDSYF
CDR3nt: TGTGCCAGCAGCAACCGACAGGACTCGTACTTC

j_gene: TRBJ1-3
abundance: few
d_gene: TRBD1
v_gene: TRBV2
CDR3aa: CASSKDRGPGNTIYF
CDR3nt: TGTGCCAGCAGTAAAGACAGGGGGCCTGGAAACACCATATATTTT

j_gene: TRBJ2-3
abundance: many
d_gene: TRBD2
v_gene: TRBV5-1
CDR3aa: CASSQGTSGRPDTQYF
CDR3nt: TGCGCCAGCAGCCAAGGGACTAGCGGGAGGCCAGATACGCAGTATTTT

j_gene: TRBJ2-1
abundance: few
d_gene: TRBD2
v_gene: TRBV29-1
CDR3aa: CSVEDLAGEDNEQFF
CDR3nt: TGCAGCGTTGAAGACCTAGCGGGAGAAGACAATGAGCAGTTCTTC

j_gene: TRBJ2-5
abundance: many
d_gene: TRBD2
v_gene: TRBV27
CDR3aa: CASSFRLAGGYQETQYF
CDR3nt: TGTGCCAGCAGTTTTCGTCTAGCGGGGGGGTACCAAGAGACCCAGTACTTC

j_gene: TRBJ2-7
abundance: many
d_gene: .
v_gene: TRBV5-8
CDR3aa: CASSLVTGSYEQYF
CDR3nt: TGTGCCAGCAGCTTGGTCACAGGGAGCTACGAGCAGTACTTC

j_gene: TRBJ2-5
abundance: few
d_gene: .
v_gene: TRBV27
CDR3aa: CASSLSLGQDQETQYF
CDR3nt: TGTGCCAGCAGTTTAAGCTTAGGACAAGACCAAGAGACCCAGTACTTC

j_gene: TRBJ2-5
abundance: many
d_gene: TRBD2
v_gene: TRBV2
CDR3aa: CASSRSSGAKETQYF
CDR3nt: TGTGCCAGCAGTAGAAGTAGCGGGGCGAAAGAGACCCAGTACTTC

j_gene: TRBJ1-2
abundance: .
d_gene: TRBD1
v_gene: TRBV20-1
CDR3aa: CSARGGTGSGYTF
CDR3nt: TGCAGTGCTAGGGGCGGGACAGGGAGTGGCTACACCTTC

j_gene: TRBJ2-7
abundance: .
d_gene: .
v_gene: TRBV20-1
CDR3aa: CSAREELEEQYF
CDR3nt: TGCAGTGCTAGAGAGGAGCTCGAAGAGCAGTACTTC

j_gene: TRBJ1-2
abundance: many
d_gene: .
v_gene: TRBV30
CDR3aa: CAESRGYGYTF
CDR3nt: TGTGCCGAGTCGCGGGGGTATGGCTACACCTTC

j_gene: TRBJ1-6
abundance: many
d_gene: .
v_gene: TRBV2
CDR3aa: CASAPDSLYNSPLHF
CDR3nt: TGTGCCAGCGCGCCGGACAGCCTCTATAATTCACCCCTCCACTTT

j_gene: TRBJ2-1
abundance: .
d_gene: .
v_gene: TRBV11-2
CDR3aa: CASSLGFGQDFHEQFF
CDR3nt: TGTGCCAGCAGCTTAGGGTTCGGGCAGGATTTCCATGAGCAGTTCTTC